This TCR beta chain was documented in a study of blood T cell repertoires in COVID-19. At the level of the study: Acute and convalescent COVID-19 specimens originated in the United States, Italy and Spain. PBMCs, B-cell-depleted T cells, or T cells provided the cDNA or gDNA that made up the material.

The data were produced by immunoSEQ multiplex PCR, yet TCRdb's version contains in-frame clones alone and is incomplete. The sample lists some 200,000 clones; more than 75% were seen once. Notes on this clone: Different DNA sequences within this sample yield the same CDR3.

This CDR3 has 13 residues. Germline V CDR1 and CDR2: KGHSH, LQKENI. V lost 6 bases, J lost 6 bases, and 14 bases lay in between. The sequenced material came from peripheral blood. The genes are TRBV18 and TRBJ1-2; unclear D gene. This receptor was obtained from a man in his forties with active or convalescent COVID-19. CDR3 protein: CASSPDREDGYTF. CDR3 in DNA: TGTGCCAGCTCTCCCGATCGAGAAGATGGCTACACCTTC.